The 18 T cell receptor beta chains below all came from one sample that was sequenced in a study of CD8 T cells in ankylosing spondylitis. TCRdb analysed the 5' RACE reads with MiXCR anew, one entry per CDR3 protein. The sample contains about 220,000 distinct CDR3 sequences, roughly 10% of which appear only once. Sample: blood, either unsorted or a sorted T cell fraction (not recorded which). The receptors derive from a male donor with ankylosing spondylitis or in good health (not recorded which).

This clonotype appeared many times. This chain connects TRBV7-9 to TRBJ2-7, with D possibly called TRBD1 or TRBD2 (5 bases each). CDR3 length equals 15 residues. Trimming shortened V by 1 base and J by 5 bases, and 15 bases separated the two germline ends. Per germline, CDR1 SEHNR and CDR2 FQNEAQ (reference sequence). CDR3: CASSLEGHKGDEQYF. Written as DNA, the CDR3 is TGTGCCAGCAGCTTAGAAGGACATAAGGGAGACGAGCAGTACTTC.

There are many counts of this clonotype. The rearrangement uses TRBV5-1 and TRBJ2-7; D gene ambiguous. The germline CDR1 and CDR2 sequences are SGHRS and YFSETQ. CDR3 length equals 17 residues. The germline V and J ends were trimmed by 0 bases and 0 bases, with 16 bases remaining between them. Here the CDR3 reads CASSLDGAPSSSYEQYF. The CDR3 region has the DNA TGCGCCAGCAGCTTGGATGGCGCTCCCAGTAGCTCCTACGAGCAGTACTTC.

This clonotype was found many times. The rearrangement joins TRBV12-3 or TRBV12-4 to TRBJ1-6, with TRBD1 identical over 7 bases. Losses at the gene ends were 5 bases for V and 8 bases for J; bases not matched to a gene: 6. The length of the CDR3 is 14 residues. The CDR3 region is CASSQTGKDSPLHF. For the CDR3, the DNA is TGTGCCAGCAGTCAGACAGGGAAGGATTCACCCCTCCACTTT.

This clonotype was observed at least ten times. The chain couples TRBV5-5 to TRBJ2-3; D is perhaps TRBD2 (6 bases). Germline loops: CDR1 SGHKS, CDR2 YYEKEE (reference sequence). With 4 bases removed from V and 2 bases from J, the gap between germline ends came to 8 bases. CDR3 size: 13 residues. The CDR3 sequence is CASSPDYTDTQYF. Here the CDR3 DNA reads TGTGCCAGCAGCCCGGACTACACAGATACGCAGTATTTT.

This rearrangement joins TRBV5-6 to TRBJ1-2; D gene uncertain. Germline V gene data show CDR1 as SGHDT and CDR2 as YYEEEE. The CDR3 is 13 amino acids. V was shortened by 7 bases and J by 2 bases, with 12 bases between the two germline ends. The CDR3 nucleotides read TGTGCCAGCCAGATAGCGGGAAACTATGGCTACACCTTC. Its protein product is CASQIAGNYGYTF.

This clonotype was seen many times. The chain is built from TRBV5-1 and TRBJ1-1; D is possibly TRBD1 (5 bases). V lost 4 bases, J lost 1 base, and 11 bases lay in between. The germline V gene has CDR1 SGHRS and CDR2 YFSETQ. The CDR3 runs to 14 residues. CDR3 bases: TGCGCCAGCAGCCCTAATGGGGCGAACACTGAAGCTTTCTTT. It is translated as CASSPNGANTEAFF.

This clonotype was recorded many times. The J gene is TRBJ2-1, the V gene TRBV5-1; tentative D call: TRBD1 (5 bases). The CDR3 loop spans 13 amino acids. The V end was cut by 0 bases, the J end by 15 bases, with 16 bases between. Germline CDR1 reads SGHRS; CDR2 reads YFSETQ. The CDR3 DNA reads TGCGCCAGCAGCTTGGCCGACAGCAGGGTACCGTTCTTC. This codes for CASSLADSRVPFF. The entire variable domain, with the rest obtained from reference TRBV5-1 and TRBJ2-1, is as follows: KAGVTQTPRYLIKTRGQQVTLSCSPISGHRSVSWYQQTPGQGLQFLFEYFSETQRNKGNFPGRFSGRQFSNSRSEMNVSTLELGDSALYLCASSLADSRVPFFGPGTRLTVL.

The chain employs TRBV7-2 and TRBJ1-1; the D is unclear. The CDR3 length is 14 residues. The germline V and J ends were trimmed by 5 bases and 5 bases, with 15 bases remaining between them. Germline CDR1 and CDR2: SGHTA and FQGNSA. The CDR3: CASSPLEDGTEAFF. The CDR3 DNA follows: TGTGCCAGCAGCCCCCTGGAGGACGGGACTGAAGCTTTCTTT. The full variable domain, rest sourced from reference TRBV7-2 and TRBJ1-1, is GAGVSQSPSNKVTEKGKDVELRCDPISGHTALYWYRQSLGQGLEFLIYFQGNSAPDKSGLPSDRFSAERTGGSVSTLTIQRTQQEDSAVYLCASSPLEDGTEAFFGQGTRLTVV.

In its sample, this clonotype was seen many times. V and J are TRBV7-3 and TRBJ2-1; no firm D call. The CDR3 consists of 13 residues. From germline, CDR1 is SGHTA and CDR2 FQGTGA. Between the trimmed V and J ends, which lost 4 bases and 5 bases, there was a span of 9 bases. In DNA form, the CDR3 reads TGTGCCAGCAGCTCATCCCTAGACAATGAGCAGTTCTTC. This gives the protein CASSSSLDNEQFF. Full variable domain (missing parts from reference TRBV7-3 and TRBJ2-1): GAGVSQTPSNKVTEKGKYVELRCDPISGHTALYWYRQSLGQGPEFLIYFQGTGAADDSGLPNDRFFAVRPEGSVSTLKIQRTERGDSAVYLCASSSSLDNEQFFGPGTRLTVL.

The sample holds many counts of this clonotype. The chain carries TRBV7-9 and TRBJ1-2; TRBD1 matches at 7 bases. V shed 4 bases, J shed 4 bases, and the junction held 9 bases outside the gene matches. Germline V gene data show CDR1 as SEHNR and CDR2 as FQNEAQ (reference sequence). CDR3 length: 15 residues. The CDR3 nucleotides are TGTGCCAGCAGCTCAATCCCAGGGGGTAGCTATGGCTACACCTTC. As protein: CASSSIPGGSYGYTF.

In its sample, this clonotype was seen many times. The chain combines TRBV7-3 with TRBJ1-5; no firm D call. Trimming removed 5 bases from V and 0 bases from J, with 11 bases in between. Germline lookup yields CDR1 SGHTA and CDR2 FQGTGA. The CDR3 loop spans 15 amino acids. The CDR3: CASSPDGRSNQPQHF. The CDR3 nucleotides are TGTGCCAGCAGCCCCGACGGCCGTAGCAATCAGCCCCAGCATTTT.

J is TRBJ2-3 and V is TRBV7-9; TRBD1 might be the D (6 bases). Germline CDR1 reads SEHNR; CDR2 reads FQNEAQ (reference sequence). The CDR3 spans 17 residues. V dropped 3 bases and J dropped 0 bases, with 16 bases sitting between them. This chain's CDR3 is CASSFYRDTTSTDTQYF. The CDR3 DNA reads as TGTGCCAGCAGCTTTTACAGGGATACAACTAGCACAGATACGCAGTATTTT.

With respect to this clonotype: This may stem from a read error, because a much larger clone lies one nucleotide away. The chain joins TRBV5-1 to TRBJ1-1; no reliable D call. Germline assignment: CDR1 SGHRS and CDR2 YFSETQ. The CDR3 is 13 amino acids. In DNA, the CDR3 is TGCGCCAGCACCTTGGGGATGGGCACTGAAGCTTTCTTT. The encoded protein is CASTLGMGTEAFF.

This clonotype was seen many times. This chain uses TRBV20-1 with TRBJ2-1; 9 bases are shared with TRBD1. The CDR3 has 15 residues. Germline values: CDR1 DFQATT, CDR2 SNEGSKA (reference sequence). Trimming took 6 bases from V and 0 from J; bases not matched to a gene: 6. The DNA of the CDR3 is TGCAGTGCCCCCGACAGGGGGGGCTCCTACAATGAGCAGTTCTTC. Its translation: CSAPDRGGSYNEQFF.

For the CDR3, the DNA is TGTGCCAGCAGTCCCGGGACAGGGCGGTCCGAGCAGTACTTC. It translates to CASSPGTGRSEQYF. The V gene is TRBV28, the J gene TRBJ2-7; 9 nucleotides align to TRBD1. Germline V lookup: CDR1 MDHEN, CDR2 SYDVKM. CDR3 length: 14 residues. Unmatched junction bases numbered 8, after V lost 5 bases and J lost 6 bases. Variable domain in full (rest from reference TRBV28 and TRBJ2-7): DVKVTQSSRYLVKRTGEKVFLECVQDMDHENMFWYRQDPGLGLRLIYFSYDVKMKEKGDIPEGYSVSREKKERFSLILESASTNQTSMYLCASSPGTGRSEQYFGPGTRLTVT.

The chain employs TRBV6-2 or TRBV6-3 and TRBJ2-5; 7 nucleotides match TRBD2. With 7 bases clipped from V and 12 bases from J, the junction kept 11 bases outside the gene matches. This CDR3 is built from 12 residues. The germline gives CDR1 MNHEY, CDR2 SVGEGT. The CDR3 bases are TGTGCCAGCACTCACTCGGGACTAACCAAGTACTTC. Translation gives CASTHSGLTKYF.

The table lists this clonotype with a few counts. The CDR3, as DNA: TGTGCCAGCAGCCAAGGAAATGGGAATGCGGCCACTGAAGCTTTCTTT. This codes for CASSQGNGNAATEAFF. This chain uses TRBV3-1 with TRBJ1-1; D gene ambiguous. The CDR3 covers 16 residues. Germline lookup yields CDR1 LGHDT and CDR2 YNNKEL (reference sequence). Trimming shortened V by 1 base and J by 4 bases, and 16 bases separated the two germline ends.

This clonotype was detected ten times or more. The chain has TRBV5-1 and TRBJ2-3; D gene ambiguous. CDR3 size: 12 residues. The germline V and J ends were trimmed by 0 bases and 4 bases, with 3 bases remaining between them. Germline CDR1 SGHRS, CDR2 YFSETQ. The CDR3 reads CASSLAADTQYF. For the CDR3, the DNA is TGCGCCAGCAGCTTGGCCGCAGATACGCAGTATTTT.